Below are 18 T cell receptor beta chains sequenced from a single sample in a study of blood T cells in healthy people across ages. A second PCR of 7 to 11 cycles used a sample-barcoded 5' primer and a J-beta primer mix. One entry per CDR3 protein results from TCRdb running MiXCR on the 5' RACE reads. The top ten hold roughly 20% of the sample, which has about 800,000 distinct CDR3 sequences, around 50% seen once. Specimen: blood. The receptors derive from an older man in good health.

As regards this clonotype: A much larger clone is a single base away; this may be a read error. The chain has TRBV27 and TRBJ2-5; tentatively, D is TRBD2 (6 bases). CDR3 size: 14 residues. The germline V gene has CDR1 MNHEY and CDR2 SMNVEV (reference sequence). Trimming stripped 1 base from V and 11 bases from J, with 17 bases between. CDR3 amino acids: CASSLWQGGNEQYF. The CDR3 DNA reads TGTGCCAGCAGTTTATGGCAGGGAGGCAATGAGCAGTACTTC.

This clonotype came up a few times. The V call is TRBV6-5, the J call TRBJ2-1; D is perhaps TRBD2 (7 bases). Looked up from germline, CDR1 is MNHEY and CDR2 is SVGAGI. There are 13 residues in the CDR3. The V end lost 6 bases, the J end lost 8 bases, and 14 bases lay between the germline ends. Here the CDR3 DNA reads TGTGCCAGCAGGGTCGGAGGGGGGGATGAGCAGTTCTTC. The encoded protein is CASRVGGGDEQFF.

This rearrangement joins TRBV5-1 to TRBJ2-1; weak D call: TRBD1 (7 bases). Trimming left V 5 bases short and J 0 bases short, with 15 bases between. This CDR3 is built from 16 residues. Germline loops: CDR1 SGHRS, CDR2 YFSETQ. The CDR3, as DNA: TGCGCCAGCAGAGAATCAGGGGGGAGCTCCTACAATGAGCAGTTCTTC. This encodes CASRESGGSSYNEQFF. Full variable domain (remainder filled in from reference TRBV5-1 and TRBJ2-1): KAGVTQTPRYLIKTRGQQVTLSCSPISGHRSVSWYQQTPGQGLQFLFEYFSETQRNKGNFPGRFSGRQFSNSRSEMNVSTLELGDSALYLCASRESGGSSYNEQFFGPGTRLTVL.

The J gene is TRBJ2-1, the V gene TRBV30; no reliable D call. The germline V gene encodes CDR1 GTSNPN and CDR2 SVGIG (reference sequence). V was trimmed by 0 bases and J by 2 bases, leaving 8 bases between them. The CDR3 totals 14 residues. Here the CDR3 reads CAWSVVDTYNEQFF. The CDR3 nucleotides read TGTGCCTGGAGTGTCGTAGACACCTACAATGAGCAGTTCTTC.

In its sample, this clonotype was seen a few times. The chain employs TRBV7-2 and TRBJ1-2; the D is unclear. The CDR3 extends over 15 amino acids. Trimming shortened V by 0 bases and J by 5 bases, and 13 bases separated the two germline ends. The germline gives CDR1 SGHTA, CDR2 FQGNSA. The CDR3 nucleotides are TGTGCCAGCAGCTTAGCGAGGGCTACTTTTTATGGCTACACCTTC. Protein: CASSLARATFYGYTF.

The chain employs TRBV30 and TRBJ2-1; 7 bases line up with TRBD2. The V segment lost 3 bases and the J segment 0 bases; nucleotides outside the gene matches: 8. The CDR3 contains 16 residues. Germline V gives CDR1 GTSNPN, CDR2 SVGIG (reference sequence). The CDR3 coding sequence is TGTGCCTGGAGGGTGAGCGGGGCGATCTCCTACAATGAGCAGTTCTTC. Translating gives CAWRVSGAISYNEQFF. Based on the CDR3 plus reference TRBV30 and TRBJ2-1, the full variable domain is SQTIHQWPATLVQPVGSPLSLECTVEGTSNPNLYWYRQAAGRGLQLLFYSVGIGQISSEVPQNLSASRPQDRQFILSSKKLLLSDSGFYLCAWRVSGAISYNEQFFGPGTRLTVL.

In its sample, this clonotype was seen a few times. This chain uses TRBV29-1 with TRBJ2-7, with a possible D match to TRBD2 (6 bases). Germline V gene lookup returns CDR1 SQVTM and CDR2 ANQGSEA. The CDR3 runs 16 residues. The V gene lost 0 bases and the J gene lost 0 bases, with 15 bases spanning the gap. CDR3 DNA: TGCAGCGTTGAAGAAGGGCGGGTTAGCGGCTCCTACGAGCAGTACTTC. It yields the protein CSVEEGRVSGSYEQYF.

Only a few counts were recorded for this clonotype. The chain has TRBV5-8 and TRBJ1-2; TRBD1 agrees at 9 bases. V shed 7 bases and J 7 bases; nucleotides not matched to a gene: 14. Germline CDR1 is SGHTS and CDR2 is YDEGEE. The CDR3 length is 15 residues. Here the CDR3 DNA reads TGTGCCAGCGACTGGGCCCGGACAGGGGTCGTTGGCTACACCTTC. Protein sequence: CASDWARTGVVGYTF.

The chain is built from TRBV28 and TRBJ2-4; D uncertain. V lost 1 base to trimming and J lost 0 bases, with 7 bases between them. The germline gives CDR1 MDHEN, CDR2 SYDVKM. This CDR3 has 15 residues. CDR3 sequence: CASSLYHLAKNIQYF. CDR3 sequence (DNA): TGTGCCAGCAGTTTATATCACCTAGCCAAAAACATTCAGTACTTC.

This clonotype was seen only a few times. The CDR3 spells CATSQAPERRSEQYF. CDR3 DNA sequence: TGTGCCACCAGCCAGGCCCCTGAACGAAGGAGCGAGCAGTACTTC. The gene calls are TRBV15 and TRBJ2-7; no definite D call. Germline V gene data show CDR1 as LNHNV and CDR2 as YYDKDF (reference sequence). The CDR3 has 15 amino acids. Trimming removed 5 bases at V and 6 bases at J, with 20 bases between.

The chain uses TRBV7-2 and TRBJ1-2; the D is unclear. This CDR3 is built from 13 residues. The germline V and J ends were trimmed by 5 bases and 5 bases, with 12 bases remaining between them. CDR1 and CDR2 (germline): SGHTA, FQGNSA. The CDR3 sequence: CASSGRGRYGYTF. The CDR3 DNA reads TGTGCCAGCAGCGGTCGGGGTAGATATGGCTACACCTTC. Looking up the rest from reference TRBV7-2 and TRBJ1-2 gives the full variable domain: GAGVSQSPSNKVTEKGKDVELRCDPISGHTALYWYRQSLGQGLEFLIYFQGNSAPDKSGLPSDRFSAERTGGSVSTLTIQRTQQEDSAVYLCASSGRGRYGYTFGSGTRLTVV.

The chain carries TRBV7-9 and TRBJ2-2; 9 bases are a match to TRBD1. Germline V gene lookup returns CDR1 SEHNR and CDR2 FQNEAQ (reference sequence). Trimming removed 2 bases from V and 7 bases from J; junction bases left unmatched: 14. This CDR3 has 18 amino acids. The CDR3 here is CASSLPSGTGLSGGELFF. DNA for the CDR3: TGTGCCAGCAGCTTACCCTCCGGGACAGGGTTGTCTGGCGGGGAGCTGTTTTTT.

This clonotype has just a few counts. The genes are TRBV12-3 or TRBV12-4 and TRBJ1-1, with TRBD1 matching over 11 bases. The CDR3 totals 13 residues. With V trimmed by 4 bases and J by 7 bases, 2 bases remained unmatched. The CDR3 is CASSWGQGDEAFF. The CDR3 nucleotides are TGTGCCAGCAGTTGGGGACAGGGGGATGAAGCTTTCTTT.

This clonotype was seen a few times. This chain joins TRBV10-3 and TRBJ2-3; no definite D call. V was shortened by 4 bases and J by 1 base, with 12 bases between the two germline ends. The CDR3 loop spans 15 amino acids. In germline, CDR1 is ENHRY, CDR2 SYGVKD. CDR3 coding DNA: TGTGCCATCAGTGGAGAGAGAACAGGCACAGATACGCAGTATTTT. Amino acid sequence: CAISGERTGTDTQYF.

This chain connects TRBV11-2 to TRBJ2-1; 12 bases map to TRBD1. After removal of 1 base from V and 13 bases from J, the junction contained 17 bases not matched to a gene. The CDR3 length is 18 residues. Per the germline V gene, CDR1 is SGHAT and CDR2 is FQNNGV. CDR3 in amino acids: CASSLAPGTGGVWETQFF. In DNA form, the CDR3 reads TGTGCCAGCAGCTTAGCCCCCGGGACAGGGGGCGTCTGGGAGACCCAGTTCTTC. The full variable domain, in which reference TRBV11-2 and TRBJ2-1 provide the parts outside the CDR3, is EAGVAQSPRYKIIEKRQSVAFWCNPISGHATLYWYQQILGQGPKLLIQFQNNGVVDDSQLPKDRFSAERLKGVDSTLKIQPAKLEDSAVYLCASSLAPGTGGVWETQFFGPGTRLTVL.

The chain uses TRBV12-3 or TRBV12-4 and TRBJ1-5; D unclear. Between the trimmed V and J ends, which lost 1 base and 6 bases, there was a span of 10 bases. This CDR3 contains 14 residues. The CDR3 DNA sequence: TGTGCCAGCAGTTTAGTGAGGACGGGTCAGCCCCAGCATTTT. Protein: CASSLVRTGQPQHF.

The sample holds a few counts of this clonotype. The CDR3 spells CASSSRDRGSYF. CDR3 nucleotides: TGTGCCAGCAGCTCCCGGGACAGGGGCTCGTACTTC. V and J are TRBV3-1 and TRBJ2-5, with 10 bases lining up with TRBD1. CDR1 is LGHDT, CDR2 YNNKEL, per germline (reference sequence). After removal of 5 bases from V and 13 bases from J, the junction contained 7 bases not matched to a gene. This CDR3 contains 12 residues.

The V gene is TRBV5-5, the J gene TRBJ2-7; either TRBD1 or TRBD2 may fit D (6 bases each). CDR3 length: 12 amino acids. Germline CDR1 reads SGHKS; CDR2 reads YYEKEE (reference sequence). Trimming removed 1 base at V and 6 bases at J, with 8 bases between. This CDR3 reads CASSLKGGEQYF. In nucleotides, the CDR3 is TGTGCCAGCAGCTTGAAGGGGGGCGAGCAGTACTTC.